This entry features one TCR beta chain sequence. This entry belongs to a study of blood T cell repertoires in COVID-19. Study context: The United States, Italy and Spain supplied acute and convalescent COVID-19 samples. In each case, the material was cDNA or gDNA derived from T cells, B-cell-depleted T cells, or PBMCs.

Study processing details: Reference gene primer amplification gave estimated nucleated cell counts. Libraries were prepared by immunoSEQ multiplex PCR; TCRdb keeps only in-frame clonotypes and omits some of them. The DNA was the basis for D and trimming; V, J and clone size are from that table. This sample has around 350,000 clones, with approximately 86% found just once. CDR1 is SNHLY, CDR2 FYNNEI, per germline. There are 15 residues in the CDR3. J lost 1 base, V lost 6 bases, and 8 bases had no gene match. The J gene is TRBJ1-1, the V gene TRBV2, with TRBD1 matching 7 bases. The receptor was derived from a human donor in a cohort sampled during active COVID-19. Sequencing was done on a sample of peripheral blood. The CDR3: CASSTYDRANTEAFF. CDR3 DNA sequence: TGTGCCAGCAGCACTTACGACAGGGCGAACACTGAAGCTTTCTTT.